Presented here are 31 T cell receptor beta chains from one specimen sequenced in a study of human T cells and chemical hapten exposure. TCRdb reanalysed the RACE reads using MiXCR and keeps one entry per CDR3 protein. The table records about 52,000 distinct CDR3 sequences, more than 9.5% of them present only once. The time point was: patch test 3, about 24 weeks after DPC sensitization. Treatment of the sample: therapeutic diphenylcyclopropenone sensitization with weekly scalp DPC. Sequenced here: whole blood, sampled in connection with sensitization to the hapten diphenylcyclopropenone (DPC). The receptors were gathered from a middle-aged woman with alopecia areata. Some clones in this sample may be carry-over from other donors' samples.

This clonotype was picked up many times. The J gene is TRBJ2-5, the V gene TRBV28; 8 nucleotides line up with TRBD1. Germline V gene data show CDR1 as MDHEN and CDR2 as SYDVKM. The junction had 7 bases not matched to a gene; V was cut back by 8 bases and J by 11 bases. This CDR3 region has 11 residues. The CDR3 DNA sequence: TGTGCCAGCTCACTCCGGGACAGGCAGTACTTC. It codes for CASSLRDRQYF.

In this sample, this clonotype turned up many times. V and J are TRBV5-1 and TRBJ1-1; D is possibly TRBD1 (6 bases). CDR1 is SGHRS, CDR2 YFSETQ, per germline. The CDR3 covers 18 residues. The ends were cut back, 1 base at V and 1 base at J, with 20 bases in the middle. The CDR3 protein is CASSLPRDIGGENTEAFF. The CDR3 bases are TGCGCCAGCAGCTTGCCCCGGGACATCGGTGGGGAGAACACTGAAGCTTTCTTT.

This clonotype was observed a handful of times. The rearrangement joins TRBV12-3 or TRBV12-4 to TRBJ2-3; D is possibly TRBD1 or TRBD2 (5 bases each). V lost 5 bases and J lost 5, with 20 bases in between. The CDR3 consists of 16 residues. CDR3 bases: TGTGCCAGCAGTCAATCACTCGACCCTGGGGGAGATACGCAGTATTTT. It specifies CASSQSLDPGGDTQYF.

There are a few counts of this clonotype. This chain uses TRBV30 with TRBJ1-2, with D possibly matching TRBD1 (5 bases). CDR1 GTSNPN and CDR2 SVGIG come from the germline V gene (reference sequence). The CDR3 length is 14 residues. Trimming left V 5 bases short and J 3 bases short, with 16 bases between. CDR3 nucleotide sequence: TGTGCCTGGGCCAAGACGCGCAGGGACTATGGCTACACCTTC. This encodes CAWAKTRRDYGYTF.

The rearrangement uses TRBV29-1 and TRBJ2-5; 12 bases align to TRBD2. The CDR3 has 14 residues. Germline V lookup: CDR1 SQVTM, CDR2 ANQGSEA. V lost 5 bases and J lost 2; bases outside the gene matches: 3. The CDR3 protein is CSVSGLAGQETQYF. The CDR3 DNA reads TGCAGCGTTAGCGGACTAGCGGGGCAAGAGACCCAGTACTTC.

V and J are TRBV12-3 or TRBV12-4 and TRBJ1-1; no clear D gene. The CDR3 contains 14 residues. Trimming shortened V by 5 bases and J by 0 bases, and 10 bases separated the two germline ends. CDR3 protein: CASSGRRVNTEAFF. In DNA, the CDR3 is TGTGCCAGCAGTGGCCGACGGGTGAACACTGAAGCTTTCTTT.

This clonotype appeared many times. This chain joins TRBV12-3 or TRBV12-4 and TRBJ2-5, with 11 bases matching TRBD1. The CDR3 runs 15 residues. V lost 6 bases and J lost 5; bases outside the gene matches: 8. CDR3 nucleotide sequence: TGTGCCAGCAGCTCCGGACAGGGGGCGGGCGAGACCCAGTACTTC. Amino acids: CASSSGQGAGETQYF.

The V gene is TRBV18, the J gene TRBJ2-5, with D possibly TRBD2 on 5 matching bases. V lost 5 bases and J lost 1, with 8 bases in between. CDR1 is KGHSH and CDR2 is LQKENI in the germline V gene. The CDR3 loop spans 13 amino acids. The CDR3 DNA follows: TGTGCCAGCTCAGGAGGCAGCCAAGAGACCCAGTACTTC. Residues: CASSGGSQETQYF.

This clonotype was counted only a few times. The chain carries TRBV5-5 and TRBJ2-6; 9 positions match TRBD1. V trimming: 4 bases; J trimming: 0 bases; junction bases outside the gene matches: 8. CDR1 and CDR2 (germline): SGHKS, YYEKEE (reference sequence). The CDR3 contains 18 residues. CDR3 in DNA: TGTGCCAGCAGCGGAATGGACAGGGGACCCTCTGGGGCCAACGTCCTGACTTTC. Translation: CASSGMDRGPSGANVLTF.

This clonotype showed up many times. This chain uses TRBV11-2 with TRBJ2-7, with 12 bases fitting TRBD2. Trimming removed 4 bases from V and 1 base from J; junction bases left unmatched: 2. The CDR3 consists of 15 residues. CDR1 and CDR2 (germline): SGHAT, FQNNGV. This chain's CDR3 is CASSSGLAGSYEQYF. CDR3 DNA: TGTGCCAGCAGCTCCGGACTAGCGGGGTCCTACGAGCAGTACTTC.

This clonotype has only one observation. This sequence joins TRBV20-1 and TRBJ1-1, with a tentative D call TRBD1 (6 bases). The CDR3 loop spans 11 amino acids. Germline CDR1 is DFQATT and CDR2 is SNEGSKA (reference sequence). Trimming cost V 3 bases and J 6 bases, with 8 bases left between them. The CDR3 protein is CSASRGPEAFF. CDR3 DNA sequence: TGCAGTGCTAGTCGGGGGCCTGAAGCTTTCTTT.

This clonotype showed up just a few times. The chain has TRBV7-8 and TRBJ2-7; D is uncertain. V was pared by 6 bases and J by 3 bases, with 15 bases between. The CDR3 has 14 residues. Germline V gene data show CDR1 as SGHVS and CDR2 as FQNEAQ. Here the CDR3 DNA reads TGTGCCAGCAGGGATCCAGGCAGAGGCTACGAGCAGTACTTC. Protein: CASRDPGRGYEQYF.

The V and J genes are TRBV12-5 and TRBJ2-7; unclear D gene. The CDR3 is 13 amino acids. CDR1 LGHNT and CDR2 FRNRAP come from the germline V gene. V was trimmed by 6 bases and J by 0 bases, leaving 9 bases between them. The CDR3 sequence is CASGALSSYEQYF. CDR3 nucleotide sequence: TGTGCTAGTGGGGCTTTGAGCTCCTACGAGCAGTACTTC.

This clonotype was counted only a few times. The V gene is TRBV12-3 or TRBV12-4, the J gene TRBJ2-2; 8 nucleotides line up with TRBD1. This CDR3 is 15 amino acids long. The junction had 9 bases not matched to a gene; V was cut back by 6 bases and J by 6 bases. The CDR3 loop is CASSADRGSSGELFF. The CDR3 nucleotides are TGTGCCAGCAGCGCTGACAGGGGCTCGTCCGGGGAGCTGTTTTTT.

CDR3 in DNA: TGTGCCAGCAGCCGACAGACGAAAAGCTCTGGGGCCAACGTCCTGACTTTC. Translation: CASSRQTKSSGANVLTF. This rearrangement joins TRBV28 to TRBJ2-6, with a weak D call TRBD1 (5 bases). Germline V gene data show CDR1 as MDHEN and CDR2 as SYDVKM. The V gene lost 6 bases and the J gene lost 0 bases, with 15 bases spanning the gap. The CDR3 totals 17 residues.

V usage is TRBV18 and J usage is TRBJ2-5; 9 positions agree with TRBD2. The CDR3 totals 16 residues. The trim removed 0 bases at V and 3 bases at J, leaving 5 bases unmatched. CDR1 KGHSH and CDR2 LQKENI come from the germline V gene. The CDR3 region has the DNA TGTGCCAGCTCACCACCGTTTAGCGGGGGTAAAGAGACCCAGTACTTC. Its protein product is CASSPPFSGGKETQYF. The full variable domain, its missing parts supplied by reference TRBV18 and TRBJ2-5, is NAGVMQNPRHLVRRRGQEARLRCSPMKGHSHVYWYRQLPEEGLKFMVYLQKENIIDESGMPKERFSAEFPKEGPSILRIQQVVRGDSAAYFCASSPPFSGGKETQYFGPGTRLLVL.

This clonotype turned up a few times. The CDR3 bases are TGCAGTGCTCAGGGCCTCAATGAGCAGTTCTTC. The encoded protein is CSAQGLNEQFF. The rearrangement uses TRBV20-1 and TRBJ2-1; a weak D match, TRBD1 (5 bases). Germline lookup yields CDR1 DFQATT and CDR2 SNEGSKA (reference sequence). With 5 bases removed from V and 6 bases from J, the gap between germline ends came to 8 bases. This CDR3 spans 11 amino acids.

The V gene is TRBV11-3, the J gene TRBJ2-3; 10 bases agree with TRBD2. Per the germline V gene, CDR1 is SGHNT and CDR2 is YENEEA. V shed 2 bases and J 4 bases; nucleotides not matched to a gene: 6. The CDR3 loop spans 16 amino acids. The CDR3 DNA reads as TGTGCCAGCAGCTTAATGCTAGCGGGGGTCGCAGATACGCAGTATTTT. Residues: CASSLMLAGVADTQYF.

The V gene is TRBV11-2, the J gene TRBJ2-1; possibly TRBD1 or TRBD2 for D (5 bases each). Germline V lookup: CDR1 SGHAT, CDR2 FQNNGV. Deletions cut 4 bases from V and 9 bases from J, with 16 bases between. The CDR3 covers 14 residues. In DNA form, the CDR3 reads TGTGCCAGCAGCTCCTCAGGGAGATGGGGTGAGCAGTTCTTC. This translates into CASSSSGRWGEQFF.

This clonotype showed up many times. V is TRBV13 and J is TRBJ1-1, with D maybe TRBD1 (6 bases). The CDR3 is made up of 14 amino acids. V shed 2 bases and J shed 6 bases, with 13 bases lying between them. The germline V gene has CDR1 PRHDT and CDR2 FYEKMQ (reference sequence). The CDR3 DNA reads TGTGCCAGCAGCTTAATAGGGGGGACATCTGAAGCTTTCTTT. It is translated as CASSLIGGTSEAFF.

This clonotype was recorded a few times. In DNA, the CDR3 is TGTGCCAGCCTAGGGGGAAGCACTGAAGCTTTCTTT. Translated, it gives CASLGGSTEAFF. The V call is TRBV5-4, the J call TRBJ1-1, with D perhaps matching TRBD1 (6 bases). The germline V and J ends were trimmed by 7 bases and 4 bases, with 11 bases remaining between them. This CDR3 spans 12 amino acids. The germline CDR1 and CDR2 sequences are SGHNT and YYREEE (reference sequence).

This clonotype was recorded many times. The chain links TRBV11-2 to TRBJ2-7, with a tentative D call TRBD2 (6 bases). The CDR3 runs to 12 residues. The germline gives CDR1 SGHAT, CDR2 FQNNGV. Trimming cost V 4 bases and J 4 bases, with 8 bases left between them. This CDR3 reads CASSSGSYEQYF. CDR3 sequence (DNA): TGTGCCAGCAGCTCCGGGAGTTACGAGCAGTACTTC. The entire variable domain, with the rest obtained from reference TRBV11-2 and TRBJ2-7, is as follows: EAGVAQSPRYKIIEKRQSVAFWCNPISGHATLYWYQQILGQGPKLLIQFQNNGVVDDSQLPKDRFSAERLKGVDSTLKIQPAKLEDSAVYLCASSSGSYEQYFGPGTRLTVT.

There are many counts of this clonotype. The chain employs TRBV7-3 and TRBJ2-3; D is undetermined. The CDR3 sequence is 12 residues long. V was shortened by 4 bases and J by 6 bases, with 8 bases between the two germline ends. Germline V gene lookup returns CDR1 SGHTA and CDR2 FQGTGA. This CDR3 reads CASSSPGDTQYF. CDR3 in DNA: TGTGCCAGCAGCTCTCCTGGGGATACGCAGTATTTT.

This clonotype has a count of ten or more. The chain links TRBV7-9 to TRBJ1-5; no clear D gene. Germline V gene lookup returns CDR1 SEHNR and CDR2 FQNEAQ (reference sequence). The CDR3 sequence is 12 residues long. V was pared by 3 bases and J by 3 bases, with 3 bases between. The CDR3 reads CASSFDNQPQHF. In DNA, the CDR3 is TGTGCCAGCAGCTTTGACAATCAGCCCCAGCATTTT.

The sample holds many counts of this clonotype. The chain uses TRBV29-1 and TRBJ2-1; the D gene is possibly TRBD2 (5 bases). The CDR3 spans 13 residues. Deletions cut 5 bases from V and 6 bases from J, with 14 bases between. CDR1 is SQVTM, CDR2 ANQGSEA, per germline. Here the CDR3 DNA reads TGCAGCGTTCTACCGGGAAATAGCAATGAGCAGTTCTTC. Protein product: CSVLPGNSNEQFF.

In regard to this clonotype: A much larger clone lies one base from this, so it may be a read error. This chain uses TRBV6-4 with TRBJ1-3; D remains ambiguous. The CDR3 covers 17 residues. Germline V gene data show CDR1 as MRHNA and CDR2 as SNTAGT. CDR3 loop: CASSDPNVSSSGNTVYF. DNA of the CDR3: TGTGCCAGCAGTGACCCCAATGTGTCTTCCTCTGGAAACACCGTATATTTT.

The table lists this clonotype with a few counts. The J gene is TRBJ2-3, the V gene TRBV12-3 or TRBV12-4, with unresolved D. V gave up 3 bases and J gave up 4 bases, with 14 bases separating them. The length of the CDR3 is 15 residues. CDR3: CASSLVPLGADTQYF. The CDR3 DNA reads as TGTGCCAGCAGTTTGGTCCCTCTCGGTGCAGATACGCAGTATTTT.

The V and J genes are TRBV5-1 and TRBJ2-1; TRBD1 might be the D (5 bases). Germline assignment: CDR1 SGHRS and CDR2 YFSETQ. The CDR3 consists of 15 residues. Trimming shortened V by 0 bases and J by 7 bases, and 14 bases separated the two germline ends. The CDR3 here is CASSLDWTPSNEQFF. Here the CDR3 DNA reads TGCGCCAGCAGCTTGGATTGGACACCCTCTAATGAGCAGTTCTTC.

The table lists this clonotype with a few counts. The chain has TRBV5-5 and TRBJ1-1; 8 bases agree with TRBD1. CDR1 SGHKS and CDR2 YYEKEE come from the germline V gene (reference sequence). There are 14 residues in the CDR3. Germline trimming cut 3 bases from V and 5 bases from J; bases unmatched to any gene: 6. This CDR3 reads CASSYGTGGTEAFF. DNA of the CDR3: TGTGCCAGCAGCTACGGGACAGGAGGGACTGAAGCTTTCTTT. The complete variable domain, with remaining parts taken from reference TRBV5-5 and TRBJ1-1, reads DAGVTQSPTHLIKTRGQQVTLRCSPISGHKSVSWYQQVLGQGPQFIFQYYEKEERGRGNFPDRFSARQFPNYSSELNVNALLLGDSALYLCASSYGTGGTEAFFGQGTRLTVV.

This chain uses TRBV9 with TRBJ2-7; D perhaps matches TRBD2 (6 bases). Trimming took off 4 bases at V and 3 bases at J, with 14 bases between the two ends. CDR1 and CDR2 from the germline V gene are SGDLS and YYNGEE. CDR3 size: 14 residues. CDR3 in amino acids: CASSPTGLDYEQYF. In DNA form, the CDR3 reads TGTGCCAGCAGCCCCACGGGACTCGACTACGAGCAGTACTTC.

At least ten counts were recorded for this clonotype. The rearrangement joins TRBV11-2 to TRBJ2-3, with a weak D call TRBD2 (6 bases). The length of the CDR3 is 14 residues. Germline V gene lookup returns CDR1 SGHAT and CDR2 FQNNGV. V shed 5 bases and J shed 2 bases, with 11 bases lying between them. The CDR3 DNA is TGTGCCAGCAGCCCCATAGCGGTCACAGATACGCAGTATTTT. It is translated as CASSPIAVTDTQYF.